This T cell receptor (beta chain) was sequenced for a study of PD-1 blockade in mismatch repair-deficient tumors. Overall study: All were previously treated, progressing patients with over 9 mismatch repair-deficient cancer types.

Some clones are missing from TCRdb's copy, which holds only in-frame ones; the method was immunoSEQ multiplex PCR. The repertoire consists of 45,000 to 55,000 clones, with 81% occurring once and the leading ten covering roughly 8.1%. Germline CDR1 and CDR2: SNHLY and FYNNEI. V lost 11 bases to trimming and J lost 9 bases, with 17 bases between them. This CDR3 spans 12 amino acids. Findings and limits, study-wide: Tumor-resident clones, often undetectable pretreatment in blood, expanded then contracted after pembrolizumab.

PCR or immunohistochemistry showed mismatch repair deficiency in every enrolled patient. Three pembrolizumab responders had their TCRs sequenced. Details on this clone: Its target is unknown.

This receptor was taken from an adult with mismatch repair-deficient cancer. This specimen consisted of peripheral blood, obtained more than 19 weeks after starting pembrolizumab. The chain links TRBV2 to TRBJ2-1; tentative D call: TRBD2 (7 bases). CDR3 sequence reads: CAGRGAGVEQFF. CDR3 sequence (DNA): TGTGCCGGCCGGGGGGCGGGAGTTGAGCAGTTCTTC.